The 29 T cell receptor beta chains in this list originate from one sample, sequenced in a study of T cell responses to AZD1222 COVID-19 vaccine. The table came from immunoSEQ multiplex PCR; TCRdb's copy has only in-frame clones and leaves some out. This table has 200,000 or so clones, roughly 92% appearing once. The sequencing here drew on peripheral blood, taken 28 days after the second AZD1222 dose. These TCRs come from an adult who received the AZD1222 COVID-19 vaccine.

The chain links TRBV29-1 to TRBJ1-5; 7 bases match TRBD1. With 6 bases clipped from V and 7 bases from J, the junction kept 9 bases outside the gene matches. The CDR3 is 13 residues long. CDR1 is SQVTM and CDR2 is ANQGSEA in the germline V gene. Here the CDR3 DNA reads TGCAGCGTAGCCGGGACAGACGAGCAGCCCCAGCATTTT. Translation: CSVAGTDEQPQHF.

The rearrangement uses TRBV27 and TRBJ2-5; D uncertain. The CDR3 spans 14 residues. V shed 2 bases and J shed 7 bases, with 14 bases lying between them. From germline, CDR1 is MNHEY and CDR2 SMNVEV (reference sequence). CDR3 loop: CASSLAWSLGTQYF. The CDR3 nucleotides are TGTGCCAGCAGTTTAGCTTGGAGCTTAGGGACCCAGTACTTC.

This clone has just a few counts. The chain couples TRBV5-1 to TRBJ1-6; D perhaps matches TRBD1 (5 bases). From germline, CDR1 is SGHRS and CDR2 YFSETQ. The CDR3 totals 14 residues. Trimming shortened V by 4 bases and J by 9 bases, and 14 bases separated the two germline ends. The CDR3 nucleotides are TGCGCCAGCAGCCCAGGGACCGAGAGTTCACCCCTCCACTTT. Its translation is CASSPGTESSPLHF.

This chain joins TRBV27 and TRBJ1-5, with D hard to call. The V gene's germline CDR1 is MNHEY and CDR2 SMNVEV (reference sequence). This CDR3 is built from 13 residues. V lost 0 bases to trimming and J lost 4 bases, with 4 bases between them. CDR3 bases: TGTGCCAGCAGTTTATCGCTTAATCAGCCCCAGCATTTT. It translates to CASSLSLNQPQHF.

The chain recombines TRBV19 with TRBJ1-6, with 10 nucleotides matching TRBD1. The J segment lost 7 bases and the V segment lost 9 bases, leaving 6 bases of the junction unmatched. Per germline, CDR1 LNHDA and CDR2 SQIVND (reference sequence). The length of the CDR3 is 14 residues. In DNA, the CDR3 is TGTGCCAGCCTACCGGGACAGGGGAATTCACCCCTCCACTTT. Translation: CASLPGQGNSPLHF.

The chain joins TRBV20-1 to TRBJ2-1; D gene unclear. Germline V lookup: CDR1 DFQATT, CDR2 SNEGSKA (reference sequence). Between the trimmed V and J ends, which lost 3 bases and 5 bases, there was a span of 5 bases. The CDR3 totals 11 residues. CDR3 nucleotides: TGCAGTGCTAGTGGGAACAATGAGCAGTTCTTC. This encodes CSASGNNEQFF.

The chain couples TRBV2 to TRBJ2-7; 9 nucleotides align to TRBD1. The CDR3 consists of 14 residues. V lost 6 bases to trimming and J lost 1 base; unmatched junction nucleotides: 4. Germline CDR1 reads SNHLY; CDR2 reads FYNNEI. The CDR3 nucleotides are TGTGCCAGCAGAAAGACAGGGGGATCCTACGAGCAGTACTTC. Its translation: CASRKTGGSYEQYF.

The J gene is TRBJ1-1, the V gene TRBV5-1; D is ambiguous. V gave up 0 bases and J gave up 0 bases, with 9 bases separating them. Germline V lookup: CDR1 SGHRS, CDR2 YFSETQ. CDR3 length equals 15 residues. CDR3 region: CASSLVRAMNTEAFF. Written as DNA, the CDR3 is TGCGCCAGCAGCTTGGTGAGGGCTATGAACACTGAAGCTTTCTTT.

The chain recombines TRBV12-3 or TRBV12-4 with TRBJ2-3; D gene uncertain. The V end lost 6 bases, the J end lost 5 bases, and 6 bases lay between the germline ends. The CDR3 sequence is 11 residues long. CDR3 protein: CASSPVDTQYF. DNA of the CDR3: TGTGCCAGCAGCCCTGTAGATACGCAGTATTTT.

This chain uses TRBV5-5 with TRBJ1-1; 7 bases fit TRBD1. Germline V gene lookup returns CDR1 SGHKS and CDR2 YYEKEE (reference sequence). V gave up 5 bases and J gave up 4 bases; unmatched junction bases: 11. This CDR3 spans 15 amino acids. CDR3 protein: CASRLGPRGSTEAFF. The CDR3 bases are TGTGCCAGCAGACTCGGTCCCAGGGGGTCCACTGAAGCTTTCTTT.

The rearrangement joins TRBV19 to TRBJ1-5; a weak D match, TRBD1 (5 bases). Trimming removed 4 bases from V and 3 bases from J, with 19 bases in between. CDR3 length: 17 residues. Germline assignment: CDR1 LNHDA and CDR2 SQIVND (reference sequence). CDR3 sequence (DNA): TGTGCCAGTAGTACCGGACATCCCATCTCCGCCAATCAGCCCCAGCATTTT. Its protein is CASSTGHPISANQPQHF.

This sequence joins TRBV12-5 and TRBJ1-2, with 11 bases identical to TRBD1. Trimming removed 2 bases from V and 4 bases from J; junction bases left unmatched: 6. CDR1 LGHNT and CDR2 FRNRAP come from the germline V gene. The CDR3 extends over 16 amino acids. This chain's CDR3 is CASGLPRDRGGYGYTF. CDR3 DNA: TGTGCTAGTGGTTTGCCCCGGGACAGGGGGGGCTATGGCTACACCTTC.

This CDR3 is CASSRGQYNEQFF. For the CDR3, the DNA is TGTGCCAGCAGCCGGGGTCAATACAATGAGCAGTTCTTC. V is TRBV5-6 and J is TRBJ2-1; maybe TRBD2 (5 bases). Germline CDR1 SGHDT, CDR2 YYEEEE. Between the trimmed V and J ends, which lost 4 bases and 4 bases, there was a span of 9 bases. The CDR3 is made up of 13 amino acids.

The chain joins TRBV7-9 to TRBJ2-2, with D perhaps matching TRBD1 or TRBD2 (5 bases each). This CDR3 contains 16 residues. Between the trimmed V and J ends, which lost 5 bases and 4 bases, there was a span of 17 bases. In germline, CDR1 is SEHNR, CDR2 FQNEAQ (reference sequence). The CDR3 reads CASSLHRTRGTGELFF. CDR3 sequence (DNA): TGTGCCAGCAGCCTCCACAGGACTCGGGGCACCGGGGAGCTGTTTTTT.

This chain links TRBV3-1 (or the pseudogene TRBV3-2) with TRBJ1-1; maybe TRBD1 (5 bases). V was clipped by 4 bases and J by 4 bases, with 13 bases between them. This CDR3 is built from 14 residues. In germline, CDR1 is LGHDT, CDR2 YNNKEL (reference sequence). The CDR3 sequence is CASSLFRESTEAFF. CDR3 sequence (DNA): TGTGCCAGCAGCCTCTTCAGGGAAAGCACTGAAGCTTTCTTT.

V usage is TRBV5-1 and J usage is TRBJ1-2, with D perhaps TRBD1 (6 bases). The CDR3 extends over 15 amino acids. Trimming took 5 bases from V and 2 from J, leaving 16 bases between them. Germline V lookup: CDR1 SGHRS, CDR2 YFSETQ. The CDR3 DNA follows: TGCGCCAGCAGGGCCCTCACCGGGGGCAACTATGGCTACACCTTC. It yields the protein CASRALTGGNYGYTF. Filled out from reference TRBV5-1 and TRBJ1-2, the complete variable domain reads KAGVTQTPRYLIKTRGQQVTLSCSPISGHRSVSWYQQTPGQGLQFLFEYFSETQRNKGNFPGRFSGRQFSNSRSEMNVSTLELGDSALYLCASRALTGGNYGYTFGSGTRLTVV.

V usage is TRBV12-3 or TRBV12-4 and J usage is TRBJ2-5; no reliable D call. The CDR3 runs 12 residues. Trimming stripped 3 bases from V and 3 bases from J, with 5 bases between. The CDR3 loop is CASSLGKETQYF. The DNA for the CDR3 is TGTGCCAGCAGTTTGGGGAAAGAGACCCAGTACTTC.

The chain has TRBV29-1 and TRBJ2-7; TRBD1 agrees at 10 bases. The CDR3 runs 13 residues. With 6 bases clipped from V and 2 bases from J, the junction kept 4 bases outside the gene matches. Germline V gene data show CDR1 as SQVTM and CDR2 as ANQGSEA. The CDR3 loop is CSVWTGGTYEQYF. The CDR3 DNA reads TGCAGCGTCTGGACAGGGGGGACCTACGAGCAGTACTTC.

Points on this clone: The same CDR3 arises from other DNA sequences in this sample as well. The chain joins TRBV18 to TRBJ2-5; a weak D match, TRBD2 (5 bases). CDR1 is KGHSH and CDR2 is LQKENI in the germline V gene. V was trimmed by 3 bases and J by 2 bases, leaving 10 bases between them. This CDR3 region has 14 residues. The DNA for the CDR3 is TGTGCCAGCTCACCCCGGACTTCACAAGAGACCCAGTACTTC. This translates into CASSPRTSQETQYF.

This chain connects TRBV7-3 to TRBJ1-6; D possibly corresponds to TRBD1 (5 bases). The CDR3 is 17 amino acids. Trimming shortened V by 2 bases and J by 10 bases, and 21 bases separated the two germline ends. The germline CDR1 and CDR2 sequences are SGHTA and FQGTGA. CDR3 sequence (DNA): TGTGCCAGCAGCTTATTCGCTGGGACCCCGGATCGGTCACCCCTCCACTTT. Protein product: CASSLFAGTPDRSPLHF.

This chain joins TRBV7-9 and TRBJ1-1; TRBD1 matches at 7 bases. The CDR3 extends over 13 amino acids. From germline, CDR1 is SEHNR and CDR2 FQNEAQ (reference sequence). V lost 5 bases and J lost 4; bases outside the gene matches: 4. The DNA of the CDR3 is TGTGCCAGCAGCGTAGGGGGCCCCACTGAAGCTTTCTTT. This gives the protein CASSVGGPTEAFF.

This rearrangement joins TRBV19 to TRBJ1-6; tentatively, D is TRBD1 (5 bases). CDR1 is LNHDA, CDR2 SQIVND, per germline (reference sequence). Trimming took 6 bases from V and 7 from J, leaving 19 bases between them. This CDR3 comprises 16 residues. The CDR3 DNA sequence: TGTGCCAGTAGACTCGGGTTGGACATCGTCAATTCACCCCTCCACTTT. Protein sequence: CASRLGLDIVNSPLHF. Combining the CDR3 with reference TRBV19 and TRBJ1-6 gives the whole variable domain DGGITQSPKYLFRKEGQNVTLSCEQNLNHDAMYWYRQDPGQGLRLIYYSQIVNDFQKGDIAEGYSVSREKKESFPLTVTSAQKNPTAFYLCASRLGLDIVNSPLHFGNGTRLTVT.

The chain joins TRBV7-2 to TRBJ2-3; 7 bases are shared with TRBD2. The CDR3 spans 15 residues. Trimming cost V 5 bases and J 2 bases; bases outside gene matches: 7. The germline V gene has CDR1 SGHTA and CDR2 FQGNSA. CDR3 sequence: CASSKQAGPTDTQYF. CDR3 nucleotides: TGTGCCAGCAGCAAGCAAGCGGGGCCCACAGATACGCAGTATTTT.

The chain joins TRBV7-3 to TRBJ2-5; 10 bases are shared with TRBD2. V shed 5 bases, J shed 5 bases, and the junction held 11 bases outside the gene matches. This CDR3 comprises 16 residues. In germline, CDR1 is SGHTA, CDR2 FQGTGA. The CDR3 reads CASSRRGAGGQETQYF. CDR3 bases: TGTGCCAGCAGCCGCCGGGGAGCGGGGGGGCAGGAGACCCAGTACTTC.

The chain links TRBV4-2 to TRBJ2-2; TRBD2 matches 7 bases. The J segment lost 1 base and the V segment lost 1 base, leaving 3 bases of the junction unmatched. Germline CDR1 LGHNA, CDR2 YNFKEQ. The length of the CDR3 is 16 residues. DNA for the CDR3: TGTGCCAGCAGCCAAGCTGGCGGGGGGAACACCGGGGAGCTGTTTTTT. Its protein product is CASSQAGGGNTGELFF.

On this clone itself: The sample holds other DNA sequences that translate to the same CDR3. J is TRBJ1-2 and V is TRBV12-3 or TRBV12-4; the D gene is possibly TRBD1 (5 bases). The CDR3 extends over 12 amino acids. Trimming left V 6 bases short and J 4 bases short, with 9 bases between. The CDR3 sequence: CASSLGAYGYTF. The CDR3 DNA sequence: TGTGCCAGCAGCCTCGGGGCCTATGGCTACACCTTC.

The CDR3 DNA sequence: TGTGCCAGCAGTCCCGAAGGTGGCGGGACCAACCCTGAAAAACTGTTTTTT. This encodes CASSPEGGGTNPEKLFF. The chain has TRBV6-6 and TRBJ1-4; D may be TRBD1 (5 bases). The germline V gene has CDR1 MNHNY and CDR2 SVGAGI (reference sequence). The CDR3 has 17 amino acids. Trimming took off 5 bases at V and 7 bases at J, with 23 bases between the two ends.

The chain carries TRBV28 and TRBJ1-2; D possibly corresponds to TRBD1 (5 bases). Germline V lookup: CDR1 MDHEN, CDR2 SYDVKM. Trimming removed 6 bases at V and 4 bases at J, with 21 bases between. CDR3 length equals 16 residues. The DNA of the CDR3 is TGTGCCAGCAGCTCACCTCAGGGCGCGCGTCCCTATGGCTACACCTTC. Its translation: CASSSPQGARPYGYTF.

CDR3 nucleotide sequence: TGTGCCAGCAGCGACAGGGGCCAAGAGACCCAGTACTTC. Translated, it gives CASSDRGQETQYF. The chain combines TRBV6-5 with TRBJ2-5; 8 bases match TRBD1. From germline, CDR1 is MNHEY and CDR2 SVGAGI. This CDR3 has 13 amino acids. Germline trimming cut 6 bases from V and 1 base from J; bases unmatched to any gene: 1.